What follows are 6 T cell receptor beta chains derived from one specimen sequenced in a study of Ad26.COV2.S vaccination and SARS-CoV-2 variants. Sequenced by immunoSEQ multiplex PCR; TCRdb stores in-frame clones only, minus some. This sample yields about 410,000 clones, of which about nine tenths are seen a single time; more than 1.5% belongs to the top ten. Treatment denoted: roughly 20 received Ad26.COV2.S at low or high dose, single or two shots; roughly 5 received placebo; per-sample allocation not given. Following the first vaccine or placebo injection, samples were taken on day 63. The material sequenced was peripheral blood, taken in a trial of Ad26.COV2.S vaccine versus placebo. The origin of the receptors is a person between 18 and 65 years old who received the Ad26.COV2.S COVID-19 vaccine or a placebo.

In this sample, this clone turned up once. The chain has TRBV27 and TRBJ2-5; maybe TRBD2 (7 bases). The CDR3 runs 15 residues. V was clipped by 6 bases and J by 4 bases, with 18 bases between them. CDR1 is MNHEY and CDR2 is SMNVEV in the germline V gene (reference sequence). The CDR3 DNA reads TGTGCCAGCAGCGACCGGCGGGGGCTTTCAGAGACCCAGTACTTC. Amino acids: CASSDRRGLSETQYF.

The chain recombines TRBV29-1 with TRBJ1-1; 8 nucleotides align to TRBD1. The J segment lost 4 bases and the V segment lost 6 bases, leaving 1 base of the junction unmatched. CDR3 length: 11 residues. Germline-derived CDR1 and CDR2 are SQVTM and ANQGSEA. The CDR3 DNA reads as TGCAGCGTACAGGGGGGCACTGAAGCTTTCTTT. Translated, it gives CSVQGGTEAFF.

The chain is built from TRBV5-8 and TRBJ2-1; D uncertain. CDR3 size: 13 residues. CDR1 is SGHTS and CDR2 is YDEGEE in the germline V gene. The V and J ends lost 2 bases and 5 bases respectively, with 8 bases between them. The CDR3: CASSFRPHNEQFF. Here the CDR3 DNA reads TGTGCCAGCAGCTTTAGACCCCACAATGAGCAGTTCTTC.

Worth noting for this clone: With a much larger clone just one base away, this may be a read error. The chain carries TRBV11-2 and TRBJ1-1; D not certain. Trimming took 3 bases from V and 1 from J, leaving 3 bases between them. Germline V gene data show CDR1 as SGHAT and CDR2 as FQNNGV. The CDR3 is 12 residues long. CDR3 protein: CASSFWNTEAFF. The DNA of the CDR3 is TGTGCCAGCAGCTTTTGGAACACTGAAGCTTTCTTT.

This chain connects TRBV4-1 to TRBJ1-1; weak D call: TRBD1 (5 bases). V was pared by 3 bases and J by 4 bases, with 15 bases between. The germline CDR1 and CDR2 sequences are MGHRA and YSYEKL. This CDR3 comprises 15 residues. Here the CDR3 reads CASSHPGRDPTEAFF. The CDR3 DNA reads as TGCGCCAGCAGCCACCCGGGCAGGGATCCCACTGAAGCTTTCTTT.

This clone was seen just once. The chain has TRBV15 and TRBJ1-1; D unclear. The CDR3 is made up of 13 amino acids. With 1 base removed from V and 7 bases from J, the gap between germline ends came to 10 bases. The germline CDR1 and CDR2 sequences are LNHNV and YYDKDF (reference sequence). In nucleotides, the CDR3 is TGTGCCACCAGCAGAGCTGGTCCCCATGAAGCTTTCTTT. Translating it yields CATSRAGPHEAFF.